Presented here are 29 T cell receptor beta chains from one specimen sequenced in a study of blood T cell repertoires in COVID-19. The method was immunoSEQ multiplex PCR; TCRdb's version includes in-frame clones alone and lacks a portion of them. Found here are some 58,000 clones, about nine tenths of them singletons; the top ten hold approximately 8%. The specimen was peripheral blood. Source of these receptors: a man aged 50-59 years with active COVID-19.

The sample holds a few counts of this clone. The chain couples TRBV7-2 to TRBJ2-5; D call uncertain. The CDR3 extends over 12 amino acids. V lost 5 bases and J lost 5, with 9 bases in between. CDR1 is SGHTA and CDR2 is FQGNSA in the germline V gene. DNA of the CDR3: TGTGCCAGCAGCACCTACTTGGAGACCCAGTACTTC. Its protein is CASSTYLETQYF.

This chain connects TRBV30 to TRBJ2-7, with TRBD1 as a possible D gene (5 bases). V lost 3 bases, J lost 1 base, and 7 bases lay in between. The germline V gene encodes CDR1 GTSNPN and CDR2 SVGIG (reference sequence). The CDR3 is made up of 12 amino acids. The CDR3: CAWRTESYEQYF. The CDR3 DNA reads TGTGCCTGGAGGACAGAGTCCTACGAGCAGTACTTC.

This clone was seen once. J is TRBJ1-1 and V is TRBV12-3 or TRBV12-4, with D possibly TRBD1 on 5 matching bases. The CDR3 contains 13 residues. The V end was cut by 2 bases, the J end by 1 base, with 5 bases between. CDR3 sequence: CASSLQGNTEAFF. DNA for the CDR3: TGTGCCAGCAGTTTACAGGGGAACACTGAAGCTTTCTTT.

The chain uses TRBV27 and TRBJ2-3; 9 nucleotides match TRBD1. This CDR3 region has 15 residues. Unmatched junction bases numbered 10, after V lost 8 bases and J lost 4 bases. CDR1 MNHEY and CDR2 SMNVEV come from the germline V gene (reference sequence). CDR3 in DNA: TGTGCCAGCGGGGCTGGACAGGGGTCGGCAGATACGCAGTATTTT. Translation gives CASGAGQGSADTQYF.

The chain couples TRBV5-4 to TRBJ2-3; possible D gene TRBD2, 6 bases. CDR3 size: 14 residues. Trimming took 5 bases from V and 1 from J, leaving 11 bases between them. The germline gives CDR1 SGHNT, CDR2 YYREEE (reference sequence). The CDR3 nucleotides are TGTGCCAGCAGGAGGGACTTGGGCACAGATACGCAGTATTTT. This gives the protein CASRRDLGTDTQYF.

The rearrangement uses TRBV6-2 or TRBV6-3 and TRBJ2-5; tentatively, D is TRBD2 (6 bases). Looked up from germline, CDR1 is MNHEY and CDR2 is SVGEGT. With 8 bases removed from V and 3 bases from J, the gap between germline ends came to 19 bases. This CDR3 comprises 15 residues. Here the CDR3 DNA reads TGTGCCAGCCGTTCGGAGGGGACGGGAAAAGAGACCCAGTACTTC. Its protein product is CASRSEGTGKETQYF.

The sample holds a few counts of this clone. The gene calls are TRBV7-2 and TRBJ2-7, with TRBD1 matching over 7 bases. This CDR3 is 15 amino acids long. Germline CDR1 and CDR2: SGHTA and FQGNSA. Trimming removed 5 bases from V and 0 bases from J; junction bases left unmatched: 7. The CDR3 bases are TGTGCCAGCAGCCCTCGACAGGGCGCCTCCTACGAGCAGTACTTC. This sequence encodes CASSPRQGASYEQYF.

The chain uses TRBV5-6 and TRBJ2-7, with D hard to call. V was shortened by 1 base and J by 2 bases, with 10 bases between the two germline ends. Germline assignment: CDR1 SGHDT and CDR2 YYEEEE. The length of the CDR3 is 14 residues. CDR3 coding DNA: TGTGCCAGCAGCTTGTCATTGGCACCCTACGAGCAGTACTTC. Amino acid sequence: CASSLSLAPYEQYF. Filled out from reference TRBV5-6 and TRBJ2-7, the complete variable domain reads DAGVTQSPTHLIKTRGQQVTLRCSPKSGHDTVSWYQQALGQGPQFIFQYYEEEERQRGNFPDRFSGHQFPNYSSELNVNALLLGDSALYLCASSLSLAPYEQYFGPGTRLTVT.

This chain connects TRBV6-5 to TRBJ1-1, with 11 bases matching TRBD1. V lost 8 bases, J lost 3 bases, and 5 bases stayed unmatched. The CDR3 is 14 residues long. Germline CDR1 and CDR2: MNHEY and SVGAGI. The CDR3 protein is CASPRDRGDTEAFF. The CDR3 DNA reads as TGTGCCAGCCCCCGGGACAGGGGGGACACTGAAGCTTTCTTT.

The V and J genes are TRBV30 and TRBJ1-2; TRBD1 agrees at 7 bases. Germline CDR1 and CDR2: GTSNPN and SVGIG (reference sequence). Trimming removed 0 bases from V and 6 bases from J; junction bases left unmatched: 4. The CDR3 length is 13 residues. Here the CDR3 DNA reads TGTGCCTGGAGTGTAGACAGGGATAATGGCTACACCTTC. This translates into CAWSVDRDNGYTF. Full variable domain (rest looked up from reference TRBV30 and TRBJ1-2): SQTIHQWPATLVQPVGSPLSLECTVEGTSNPNLYWYRQAAGRGLQLLFYSVGIGQISSEVPQNLSASRPQDRQFILSSKKLLLSDSGFYLCAWSVDRDNGYTFGSGTRLTVV.

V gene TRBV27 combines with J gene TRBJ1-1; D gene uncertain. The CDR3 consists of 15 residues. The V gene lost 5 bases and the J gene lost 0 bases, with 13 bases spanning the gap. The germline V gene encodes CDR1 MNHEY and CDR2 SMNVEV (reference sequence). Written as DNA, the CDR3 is TGTGCCAGCAGTCCTAGCCCCACCTTGAACACTGAAGCTTTCTTT. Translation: CASSPSPTLNTEAFF.

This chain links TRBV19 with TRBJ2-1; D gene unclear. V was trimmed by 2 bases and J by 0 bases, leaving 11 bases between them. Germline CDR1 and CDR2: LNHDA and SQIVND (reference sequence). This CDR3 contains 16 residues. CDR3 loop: CASSIIERTSYNEQFF. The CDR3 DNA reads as TGTGCCAGTAGTATAATTGAGCGCACCTCCTACAATGAGCAGTTCTTC.

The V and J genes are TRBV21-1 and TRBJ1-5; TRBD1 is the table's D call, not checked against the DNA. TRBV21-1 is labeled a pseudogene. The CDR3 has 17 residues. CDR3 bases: TGTGCCAGCAGCCCCCTTGCGGACAGGGCGGGGGATCAGCCCCAGCATTTT. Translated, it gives CASSPLADRAGDQPQHF.

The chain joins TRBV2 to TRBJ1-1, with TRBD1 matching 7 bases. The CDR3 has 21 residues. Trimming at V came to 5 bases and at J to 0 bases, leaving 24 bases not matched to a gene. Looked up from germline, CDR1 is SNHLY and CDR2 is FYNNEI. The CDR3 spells CASSPLPGHTGATLLNTEAFF. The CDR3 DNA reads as TGTGCCAGCAGTCCTCTCCCAGGGCATACAGGGGCCACCTTATTGAACACTGAAGCTTTCTTT.

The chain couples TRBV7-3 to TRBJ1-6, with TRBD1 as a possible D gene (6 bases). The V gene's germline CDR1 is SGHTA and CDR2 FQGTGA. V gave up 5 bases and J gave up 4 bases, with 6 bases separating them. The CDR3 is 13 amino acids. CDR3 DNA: TGTGCCAGCAGCCAGGGGTATAATTCACCCCTCCACTTT. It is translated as CASSQGYNSPLHF.

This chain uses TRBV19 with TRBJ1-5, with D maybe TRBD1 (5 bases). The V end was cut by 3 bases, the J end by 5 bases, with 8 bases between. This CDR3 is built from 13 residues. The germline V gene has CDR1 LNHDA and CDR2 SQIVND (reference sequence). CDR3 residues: CASSMTDYQPQHF. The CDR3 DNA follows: TGTGCCAGTAGTATGACAGATTATCAGCCCCAGCATTTT.

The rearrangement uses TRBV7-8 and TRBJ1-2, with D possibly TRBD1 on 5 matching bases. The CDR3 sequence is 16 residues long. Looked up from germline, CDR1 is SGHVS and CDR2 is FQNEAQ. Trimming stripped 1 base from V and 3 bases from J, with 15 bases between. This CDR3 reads CASSLGRGGLDYGYTF. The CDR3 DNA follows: TGTGCCAGCAGCTTAGGGCGGGGGGGATTGGACTATGGCTACACCTTC.

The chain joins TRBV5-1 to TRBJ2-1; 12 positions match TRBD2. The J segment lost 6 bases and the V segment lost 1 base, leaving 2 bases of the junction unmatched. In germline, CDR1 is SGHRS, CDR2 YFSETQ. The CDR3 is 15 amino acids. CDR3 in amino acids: CASSLSSGRGNEQFF. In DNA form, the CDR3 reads TGCGCCAGCAGCTTGTCTAGCGGGAGGGGCAATGAGCAGTTCTTC.

CDR3 sequence: CATSDAGLGELETQYF. The DNA of the CDR3 is TGTGCCACCAGTGATGCGGGACTGGGGGAGTTGGAGACCCAGTACTTC. The chain combines TRBV24-1 with TRBJ2-5; tentatively, D is TRBD2 (6 bases). The CDR3 runs to 16 residues. V gave up 3 bases and J gave up 5 bases, with 18 bases separating them. Germline V gene sequence: CDR1 KGHDR, CDR2 SFDVKD.

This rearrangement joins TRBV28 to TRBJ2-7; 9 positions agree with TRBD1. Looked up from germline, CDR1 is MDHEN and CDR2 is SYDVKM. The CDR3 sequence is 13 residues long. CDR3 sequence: CAAGGQGSHEQYF. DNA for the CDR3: TGTGCAGCCGGGGGACAGGGATCCCACGAGCAGTACTTC. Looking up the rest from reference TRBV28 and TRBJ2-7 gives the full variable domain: DVKVTQSSRYLVKRTGEKVFLECVQDMDHENMFWYRQDPGLGLRLIYFSYDVKMKEKGDIPEGYSVSREKKERFSLILESASTNQTSMYLCAAGGQGSHEQYFGPGTRLTVT.

The CDR3 nucleotides read TGTGCCAGCAGTCCCACTGGGGGGACAGGGGGCGACTACGAGCAGTACTTC. Its translation is CASSPTGGTGGDYEQYF. The chain has TRBV28 and TRBJ2-7, with 12 bases that match TRBD1. Germline CDR1 reads MDHEN; CDR2 reads SYDVKM. The J segment lost 3 bases and the V segment lost 5 bases, leaving 11 bases of the junction unmatched. The CDR3 extends over 17 amino acids.

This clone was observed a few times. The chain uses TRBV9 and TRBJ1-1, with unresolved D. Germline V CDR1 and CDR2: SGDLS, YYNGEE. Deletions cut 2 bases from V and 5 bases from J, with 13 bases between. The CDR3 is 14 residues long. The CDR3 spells CASSVARIVTEAFF. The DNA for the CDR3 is TGTGCCAGCAGCGTCGCCAGAATTGTGACTGAAGCTTTCTTT.

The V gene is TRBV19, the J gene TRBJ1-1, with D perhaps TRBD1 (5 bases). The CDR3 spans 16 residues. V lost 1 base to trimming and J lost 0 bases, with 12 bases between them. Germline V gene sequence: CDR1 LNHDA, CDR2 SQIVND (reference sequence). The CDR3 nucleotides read TGTGCCAGTAGTATAGTCCTCGGGGGATTGAACACTGAAGCTTTCTTT. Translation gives CASSIVLGGLNTEAFF.

The CDR3 loop reads CASVNSGPNTGELFF. CDR3 bases: TGTGCCAGCGTTAATAGCGGCCCGAACACCGGGGAGCTGTTTTTT. The chain employs TRBV2 and TRBJ2-2; the D gene is possibly TRBD2 (6 bases). This CDR3 has 15 amino acids. Germline assignment: CDR1 SNHLY and CDR2 FYNNEI. Between the trimmed V and J ends, which lost 8 bases and 0 bases, there was a span of 13 bases.

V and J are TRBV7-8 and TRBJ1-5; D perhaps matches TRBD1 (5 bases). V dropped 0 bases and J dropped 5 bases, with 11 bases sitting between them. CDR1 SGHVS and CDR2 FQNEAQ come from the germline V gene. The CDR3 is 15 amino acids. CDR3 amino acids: CASSLALGGDQPQHF. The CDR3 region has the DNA TGTGCCAGCAGCTTAGCGCTTGGAGGGGATCAGCCCCAGCATTTT.

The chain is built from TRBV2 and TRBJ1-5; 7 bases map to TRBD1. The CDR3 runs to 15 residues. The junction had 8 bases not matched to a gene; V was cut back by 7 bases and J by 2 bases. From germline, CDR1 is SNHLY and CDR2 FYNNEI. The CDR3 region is CASKGETGGNQPQHF. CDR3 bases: TGTGCCAGCAAGGGAGAAACAGGGGGCAATCAGCCCCAGCATTTT.

CDR3 coding DNA: TGTGCCAGCTCGACTTGGACAGGGGAATACGGCTACACCTTC. This encodes CASSTWTGEYGYTF. The J gene is TRBJ1-2, the V gene TRBV25-1; 9 bases line up with TRBD1. The V gene's germline CDR1 is MGHDK and CDR2 SYGVNS. Trimming removed 8 bases from V and 8 bases from J; junction bases left unmatched: 12. This CDR3 contains 14 residues.

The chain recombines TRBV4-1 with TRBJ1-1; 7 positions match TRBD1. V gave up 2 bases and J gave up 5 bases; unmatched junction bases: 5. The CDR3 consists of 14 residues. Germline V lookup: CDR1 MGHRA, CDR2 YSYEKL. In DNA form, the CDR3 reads TGCGCCAGCAGCCAACAGGGGGTCAGGACTGAAGCTTTCTTT. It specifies CASSQQGVRTEAFF.

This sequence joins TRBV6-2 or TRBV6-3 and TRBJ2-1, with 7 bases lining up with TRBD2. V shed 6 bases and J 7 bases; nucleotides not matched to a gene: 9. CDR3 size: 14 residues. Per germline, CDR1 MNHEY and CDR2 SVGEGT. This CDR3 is CASSPAGMGNEQFF. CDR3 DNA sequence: TGTGCCAGCAGCCCAGCGGGAATGGGGAATGAGCAGTTCTTC.